The entry that follows covers one T cell receptor (beta chain) sequence. From germline, CDR1 is DFQATT and CDR2 SNEGSKA (reference sequence). Losses at the gene ends were 3 bases for V and 3 bases for J; bases not matched to a gene: 5. The CDR3 consists of 13 residues. After extraction with the RNeasy kit, about 0.45 to 1 ug of the RNA was reverse transcribed using random hexamers. In TCRdb, the immunoSEQ multiplex PCR reads were re-called with MiXCR into one record per CDR3 protein. The sample yields about 150,000 distinct CDR3 sequences, roughly 96% seen once. These data originate in a study of CD8 T cells in Susac syndrome.

Sequencing was performed on CD4+ T cells from PBMCs. This chain uses TRBV20-1 with TRBJ2-7, with 7 bases lining up with TRBD1. This TCR was sampled from a human donor with Susac syndrome. In DNA, the CDR3 is TGCAGTGCTAGTAATCCAGGGGGCTACGAGCAGTACTTC. Amino acids: CSASNPGGYEQYF.